This TCR beta chain is drawn from a study of cytomegalovirus exposure and HLA in healthy donors. Findings and limits, study-wide: For most TCR sequences rarity was the rule, although some public TCRs occurred in many donors.

As to this clone: Antigen specificity is unknown.

The V gene end was trimmed by 5 bases and the J gene end by 4 bases; junction bases not matched to a gene: 8. Looked up from germline, CDR1 is MNHEY and CDR2 is SMNVEV (reference sequence). This CDR3 has 16 amino acids. Only in-frame clones appear in the TCRdb table, and some are missing; sequencing was by immunoSEQ multiplex PCR. The sample has 120,000 or so clones; around 86% are singletons. The material sequenced was PBMCs. The V gene is TRBV27, the J gene TRBJ2-3, with 11 positions matching TRBD1. This TCR derives from a young woman in good health and CMV-seronegative. In DNA, the CDR3 is TGTGCCAGCAGTCTAGGACAGGGGGCATGGTCAGATACGCAGTATTTT. Residues: CASSLGQGAWSDTQYF.